The 3 T cell receptor beta chains below come from one sample, sequenced in a study of blood T cell repertoires in COVID-19. Sequencing was performed with immunoSEQ multiplex PCR; in TCRdb, only in-frame clones are kept and a portion is missing. The sample lists 200,000 to 250,000 clones, about 86% occurring once. Sequenced: peripheral blood. The source is a woman aged 50 to 60 with COVID-19, enrolled during active disease.

The CDR3 nucleotides are TGTGCCTGCGGTGGCGGGGGGGTGAATGAGCAGTTCTTC. Its translation: CACGGGGVNEQFF. This rearrangement joins TRBV30 to TRBJ2-1; 9 bases line up with TRBD2. Trimming at V came to 6 bases and at J to 7 bases, leaving 7 bases not matched to a gene. Germline CDR1 is GTSNPN and CDR2 is SVGIG (reference sequence). The CDR3 consists of 13 residues.

This clone was counted a single time. The chain has TRBV28 and TRBJ1-4; TRBD1 agrees at 9 bases. CDR3 length: 12 residues. Trimming cost V 11 bases and J 8 bases; bases outside gene matches: 6. In germline, CDR1 is MDHEN, CDR2 SYDVKM. The CDR3 sequence: CASGQGWEKLFF. In DNA, the CDR3 is TGTGCCTCGGGACAGGGATGGGAAAAACTGTTTTTT.

This clone was found a few times. The chain carries TRBV23-1 and TRBJ2-7, with D tentatively TRBD2 (6 bases). TRBV23-1 is recorded as an ORF, its role being uncertain. V gave up 3 bases and J gave up 2 bases, with 14 bases separating them. The CDR3 length is 15 residues. The CDR3 sequence: CASSHWRGATYEQYV. The CDR3 nucleotides read TGCGCCAGCAGTCATTGGCGGGGCGCCACCTACGAGCAGTACGTC.